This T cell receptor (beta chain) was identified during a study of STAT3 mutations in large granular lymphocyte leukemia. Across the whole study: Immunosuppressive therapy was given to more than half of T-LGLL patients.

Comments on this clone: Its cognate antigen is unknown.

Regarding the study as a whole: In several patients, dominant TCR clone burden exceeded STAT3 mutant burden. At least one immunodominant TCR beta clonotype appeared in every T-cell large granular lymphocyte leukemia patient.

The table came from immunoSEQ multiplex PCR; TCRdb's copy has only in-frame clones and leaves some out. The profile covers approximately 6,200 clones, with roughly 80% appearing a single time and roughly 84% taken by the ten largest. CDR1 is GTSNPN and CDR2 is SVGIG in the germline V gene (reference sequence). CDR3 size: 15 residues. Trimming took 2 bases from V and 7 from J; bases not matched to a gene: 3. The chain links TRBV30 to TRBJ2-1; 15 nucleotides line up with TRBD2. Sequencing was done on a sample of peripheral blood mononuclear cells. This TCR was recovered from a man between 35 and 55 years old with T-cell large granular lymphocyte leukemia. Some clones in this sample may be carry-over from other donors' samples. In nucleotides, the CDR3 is TGTGCCTGGAGTAAAGGACTAGCGGGAGGGAATGAGCAGTTCTTC. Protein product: CAWSKGLAGGNEQFF.